This T cell receptor (beta chain) was obtained from a study of blood T cell repertoires in COVID-19. Looking at the study overall: Samples came from the United States, Italy and Spain, spanning acute and convalescent COVID-19. Sample material is recorded as cDNA or gDNA derived from T cells, B-cell-depleted T cells, or PBMCs.

Methods used by the authors: The authors estimated nucleated cell counts from reference gene primer amplification. TCRdb's copy holds only in-frame clones and misses some; the assay was immunoSEQ multiplex PCR. V and J calls and clone size are copied from that table; D and trimming were computed from the DNA. Found here are roughly 150,000 clones, approximately 88% of them singletons; the top ten hold less than 3%. The CDR3 covers 16 residues. Germline CDR1 reads SGHRS; CDR2 reads YFSETQ. The ends were cut back, 4 bases at V and 0 bases at J, with 14 bases in the middle. What was sequenced was peripheral blood. The gene calls are TRBV5-1 and TRBJ1-3, with a weak D call TRBD1 (5 bases). The receptor comes from a man between 60 and 75 years old with acute or convalescent COVID-19. DNA of the CDR3: TGCGCCAGCAGCGATGCAGGGTTGGCCTCTGGAAACACCATATATTTT. It encodes CASSDAGLASGNTIYF.